The clone carrying this TCR beta chain was detected once. Its antigen is not known. These data come from a study of cytomegalovirus exposure and HLA in healthy donors. Overall study findings and caveats: For most subjects, TCR beta sequences were reported to predict HLA-A and HLA-B alleles with accuracy. Solely CMV serostatus was available to characterize immune exposure.

PCR used 60 Vbeta primers and 13 Jbeta primers. Methods used by the authors: Counted up in a later analysis, unique TCR beta chains came to about 80 million, with around 12 million shared. Only in-frame clones appear in the TCRdb table, and some are missing; sequencing was by immunoSEQ multiplex PCR. The D gene and trimming were derived from the DNA, and the V and J assignments and clone size from that table. This sample carries about 210,000 clones, roughly 87% of them seen once, and the ten largest clones take roughly 6%. Trimming pared 6 bases from V and 2 bases from J, leaving 5 bases between. The CDR3 loop spans 11 amino acids. From germline, CDR1 is MNHNY and CDR2 SVGAGI (reference sequence).

The receptor's source is a man aged 40-50 years in good health and CMV-seropositive. The genes are TRBV6-6 and TRBJ2-7; D uncertain. Source material: PBMCs. The CDR3 loop reads CASSNTYEQYF. CDR3 nucleotides: TGTGCCAGCAGCAACACCTACGAGCAGTACTTC.